The 22 T cell receptor beta chains presented below share a single source sample, sequenced in a study of shared clonotypes between healthy human individuals. Sequenced by immunoSEQ multiplex PCR; TCRdb stores in-frame clones only, minus some. The sample includes 950,000 to 1,100,000 clones, roughly 80% of them seen just once. Sequenced material: memory CD4+ T cells sorted from blood. Subset noted: CD45RA-negative fraction. The receptors here all came from a man between 18 and 29 years old in good health.

The J gene is TRBJ2-2, the V gene TRBV9; D is unresolved. Germline CDR1 is SGDLS and CDR2 is YYNGEE. The CDR3 is 14 residues long. The V gene lost 5 bases and the J gene lost 2 bases, with 10 bases spanning the gap. The CDR3 is CASRPAINTGELFF. The CDR3 nucleotides are TGTGCCAGCAGGCCGGCGATTAACACCGGGGAGCTGTTTTTT.

This clone was seen ten or more times. The J gene is TRBJ1-6, the V gene TRBV18, with D possibly matching TRBD1 (5 bases). The germline V gene encodes CDR1 KGHSH and CDR2 LQKENI. The CDR3 spans 15 residues. V gave up 6 bases and J gave up 5 bases, with 14 bases separating them. The CDR3 region has the DNA TGTGCCAGCTCCCCGAGGACACAGGATAATTCACCCCTCCACTTT. Protein product: CASSPRTQDNSPLHF.

CDR3 region: CASSLRGAVNEQFF. CDR3 nucleotide sequence: TGTGCCAGCAGCTTACGGGGGGCTGTAAATGAGCAGTTCTTC. This chain uses TRBV7-8 with TRBJ2-1, with TRBD2 as a possible D gene (7 bases). The CDR3 runs to 14 residues. Between the trimmed V and J ends, which lost 2 bases and 7 bases, there was a span of 12 bases. CDR1 and CDR2 from the germline V gene are SGHVS and FQNEAQ.

This clone was seen a handful of times. The chain couples TRBV5-1 to TRBJ1-2; 7 bases match TRBD1. J lost 4 bases, V lost 2 bases, and 8 bases had no gene match. The CDR3 is made up of 15 amino acids. The germline gives CDR1 SGHRS, CDR2 YFSETQ. The CDR3 here is CASSFSQGVTYGYTF. CDR3 sequence (DNA): TGCGCCAGCAGCTTTAGCCAGGGGGTGACCTATGGCTACACCTTC.

The chain has TRBV13 and TRBJ2-4; the match to TRBD2 covers 11 bases. The V and J ends lost 4 bases and 2 bases, in that order; junction bases with no gene match: 4. Germline CDR1 reads PRHDT; CDR2 reads FYEKMQ (reference sequence). This CDR3 is 16 amino acids long. The CDR3 spells CASSSRTSGPKNIQYF. Here the CDR3 DNA reads TGTGCCAGCAGCTCCCGGACTAGCGGGCCCAAAAACATTCAGTACTTC.

A few counts support this clone. The chain couples TRBV5-4 to TRBJ2-7; 8 nucleotides align to TRBD2. There are 15 residues in the CDR3. Germline V CDR1 and CDR2: SGHNT, YYREEE (reference sequence). V dropped 4 bases and J dropped 7; count of bases not matched to a gene: 13. CDR3 residues: CASSGRAGALGEQYF. The CDR3 nucleotides are TGTGCCAGCAGCGGAAGAGCGGGGGCACTAGGGGAGCAGTACTTC.

The V call is TRBV28, the J call TRBJ2-1; the D gene is possibly TRBD1 (6 bases). This CDR3 has 14 amino acids. CDR1 is MDHEN, CDR2 SYDVKM, per germline. Trimming left V 9 bases short and J 14 bases short, with 26 bases between. The CDR3 bases are TGTGCCAGTATTGCCTCTCTAGACAGGTCAGAGGAGTTCTTC. Its protein is CASIASLDRSEEFF.

The chain couples TRBV13 to TRBJ1-2; possibly TRBD1 for D (5 bases). The CDR3 loop spans 14 amino acids. Trimming stripped 2 bases from V and 8 bases from J, with 15 bases between. From germline, CDR1 is PRHDT and CDR2 FYEKMQ (reference sequence). CDR3 nucleotide sequence: TGTGCCAGCAGCTTAAGGTTTTTGGGGGAAGGCTACACCTTC. Translated: CASSLRFLGEGYTF.

In this sample, this clone turned up once. The chain combines TRBV5-5 with TRBJ2-1; TRBD2 matches 12 bases. Germline values: CDR1 SGHKS, CDR2 YYEKEE (reference sequence). V shed 6 bases, J shed 7 bases, and the junction held 17 bases outside the gene matches. This CDR3 is built from 18 residues. This CDR3 reads CASTYTGLAGGNRNEQFF. The CDR3 DNA is TGTGCCAGCACCTATACGGGGCTAGCGGGAGGGAATAGGAATGAGCAGTTCTTC.

The rearrangement joins TRBV28 to TRBJ1-2; D not resolved. V lost 4 bases and J 8 bases, leaving 5 bases between the germline ends. This CDR3 spans 10 amino acids. Germline CDR1 MDHEN, CDR2 SYDVKM. The CDR3 reads CASSSTGYTF. The DNA for the CDR3 is TGTGCCAGCAGTTCCACAGGCTACACCTTC.

J is TRBJ2-1 and V is TRBV7-3; 9 nucleotides agree with TRBD1. CDR3 length: 13 amino acids. The V gene's germline CDR1 is SGHTA and CDR2 FQGTGA. The V segment lost 7 bases and the J segment 6 bases; nucleotides outside the gene matches: 4. The CDR3: CASMGQGSNEQFF. The CDR3 region has the DNA TGTGCCAGCATGGGACAGGGCTCCAATGAGCAGTTCTTC.

The J gene is TRBJ1-1, the V gene TRBV5-1; D is uncertain. Trimming took off 4 bases at V and 2 bases at J, with 12 bases between the two ends. The CDR3 loop spans 14 amino acids. Germline assignment: CDR1 SGHRS and CDR2 YFSETQ. The CDR3 bases are TGCGCCAGCAGCAAGGACCCGGCTAACACTGAAGCTTTCTTT. As protein: CASSKDPANTEAFF.

V usage is TRBV1 and J usage is TRBJ1-2; the table's D gene call, TRBD1, was not cross checked with the DNA. TRBV1 is tagged as a pseudogene. The CDR3 covers 18 residues. As DNA, the CDR3 is TGCACCAGCAGCAAATCGAAAAATGGAATGACAGGGCAGATGGGCTACACCTTC. Its translation is CTSSKSKNGMTGQMGYTF.

The DNA of the CDR3 is TGTGCCAGCAGAGGAGGGGATCGTCAGCCCCAGCATTTT. It is translated as CASRGGDRQPQHF. The chain recombines TRBV6-5 with TRBJ1-5; tentative D call: TRBD1 (5 bases). The length of the CDR3 is 13 residues. Germline loops: CDR1 MNHEY, CDR2 SVGAGI. Trimming shortened V by 6 bases and J by 6 bases, and 12 bases separated the two germline ends.

The rearrangement uses TRBV7-9 and TRBJ2-7, with D possibly matching TRBD1 (5 bases). The CDR3 runs to 14 residues. Deletions cut 4 bases from V and 1 base from J, with 11 bases between. The germline gives CDR1 SEHNR, CDR2 FQNEAQ (reference sequence). The CDR3 is CASSYTGSSYEQYF. DNA of the CDR3: TGTGCCAGCAGCTATACAGGCAGTTCCTACGAGCAGTACTTC. The variable domain in full, completed from reference TRBV7-9 and TRBJ2-7, reads DTGVSQNPRHKITKRGQNVTFRCDPISEHNRLYWYRQTLGQGPEFLTYFQNEAQLEKSRLLSDRFSAERPKGSFSTLEIQRTEQGDSAMYLCASSYTGSSYEQYFGPGTRLTVT.

The chain carries TRBV6-5 and TRBJ1-2, with D possibly TRBD1 on 5 matching bases. This CDR3 contains 15 residues. Trimming stripped 6 bases from V and 5 bases from J, with 19 bases between. Germline CDR1 MNHEY, CDR2 SVGAGI. CDR3 nucleotide sequence: TGTGCCAGCAGCCCCGCCGGGACGGCTCCATATGGCTACACCTTC. This translates into CASSPAGTAPYGYTF.

The rearrangement uses TRBV14 and TRBJ2-3, with 7 nucleotides matching TRBD1. Germline values: CDR1 SGHDN, CDR2 FVKESK. The V and J ends lost 6 bases and 4 bases, in that order; junction bases with no gene match: 10. CDR3 size: 15 residues. This chain's CDR3 is CASRVTGSSADTQYF. The DNA for the CDR3 is TGTGCCAGCAGAGTGACAGGGTCAAGTGCAGATACGCAGTATTTT.

V gene TRBV7-9 combines with J gene TRBJ2-3, with 8 bases identical to TRBD2. The germline CDR1 and CDR2 sequences are SEHNR and FQNEAQ (reference sequence). This CDR3 comprises 16 residues. J was trimmed by 1 base and V by 5 bases; bases with no gene match: 8. CDR3 residues: CASSPGGAGGTDTQYF. CDR3 coding DNA: TGTGCCAGCAGCCCCGGGGGAGCGGGGGGCACAGATACGCAGTATTTT.

This clone was recorded only once. This CDR3 is also generated by other DNA sequences in the sample. The chain links TRBV27 to TRBJ2-3; tentative D call: TRBD2 (6 bases). This CDR3 is 13 amino acids long. CDR1 and CDR2 (germline): MNHEY, SMNVEV (reference sequence). The V end lost 3 bases, the J end lost 4 bases, and 8 bases lay between the germline ends. The CDR3: CASSFREADTQYF. For the CDR3, the DNA is TGTGCCAGCAGTTTCAGGGAGGCAGATACGCAGTATTTT.

The V and J genes are TRBV6-1 and TRBJ2-7, with no clear D. Trimming shortened V by 5 bases and J by 5 bases, and 16 bases separated the two germline ends. The CDR3 is 14 residues long. CDR1 MNHNS and CDR2 SASEGT come from the germline V gene. Here the CDR3 DNA reads TGTGCCAGCAGTAAAACCCAGGTAGGGAACGAGCAGTACTTC. Translation gives CASSKTQVGNEQYF.

Regarding this clone: Distinct nucleotide sequences in the sample also encode this CDR3. This chain connects TRBV9 to TRBJ2-7, with 11 nucleotides matching TRBD2. CDR3 length equals 14 residues. Unmatched junction bases numbered 3, after V lost 1 base and J lost 6 bases. From germline, CDR1 is SGDLS and CDR2 YYNGEE. CDR3 sequence (DNA): TGTGCCAGCAGCGTATCGCTAGCGGGAGGCGAGCAGTACTTC. It is translated as CASSVSLAGGEQYF.

The rearrangement joins TRBV30 to TRBJ1-1, with TRBD1 matching over 7 bases. CDR3 length: 14 residues. In germline, CDR1 is GTSNPN, CDR2 SVGIG (reference sequence). The V segment lost 2 bases and the J segment 0 bases; nucleotides outside the gene matches: 3. In DNA form, the CDR3 reads TGTGCCTGGAGTCGACAGGGTCTGAACACTGAAGCTTTCTTT. Its translation: CAWSRQGLNTEAFF. The whole variable domain, filled in from reference TRBV30 and TRBJ1-1, reads SQTIHQWPATLVQPVGSPLSLECTVEGTSNPNLYWYRQAAGRGLQLLFYSVGIGQISSEVPQNLSASRPQDRQFILSSKKLLLSDSGFYLCAWSRQGLNTEAFFGQGTRLTVV.